The next 4 T cell receptor beta chains were all read from a single sample in a study of blood T cells in healthy people across ages. PCR was performed a second time for about 6 to 12 cycles using a sample-barcoded 5' primer and a J-beta primer mix. One entry per CDR3 protein, called by TCRdb with MiXCR from the 5' RACE reads. The sample includes around 1,000,000 distinct CDR3 sequences, under 30% seen only once; the top ten take approximately 0.71%. Another study also made use of these data, one on T cells of mothers and their children.

The sample was blood. The receptor source for this set is a girl aged 2-15 years in good health.

The V and J genes are TRBV9 and TRBJ2-6; 9 positions agree with TRBD1. CDR1 SGDLS and CDR2 YYNGEE come from the germline V gene. V shed 0 bases, J shed 2 bases, and the junction held 6 bases outside the gene matches. The CDR3 has 18 amino acids. CDR3 loop: CASSVAGTGLAGANVLTF. The CDR3 DNA reads TGTGCCAGCAGCGTAGCCGGGACAGGGTTGGCTGGGGCCAACGTCCTGACTTTC.

This clonotype has a handful of counts. The chain employs TRBV28 and TRBJ1-6; a possible D gene is TRBD1 (5 bases). The germline V and J ends were trimmed by 6 bases and 8 bases, with 17 bases remaining between them. The CDR3 extends over 15 amino acids. In germline, CDR1 is MDHEN, CDR2 SYDVKM. This CDR3 reads CASSRGQGPDSPLHF. CDR3 DNA: TGTGCCAGCAGCCGCGGGCAGGGCCCCGATTCACCCCTCCACTTT.

This clonotype has only a few counts. The chain joins TRBV12-3 or TRBV12-4 to TRBJ1-1; weak D call: TRBD1 (6 bases). With 6 bases removed from V and 7 bases from J, the gap between germline ends came to 18 bases. The length of the CDR3 is 14 residues. CDR3 bases: TGTGCCAGCAGAATTTCTGGGACAAGAGGTGAAGCTTTCTTT. Translated: CASRISGTRGEAFF.

This sequence joins TRBV20-1 and TRBJ2-1, with 9 bases aligning to TRBD2. The CDR3 has 16 residues. Losses at the gene ends were 0 bases for V and 8 bases for J; bases not matched to a gene: 11. CDR1 is DFQATT and CDR2 is SNEGSKA in the germline V gene (reference sequence). CDR3 sequence reads: CSARDWAGGRLDEQFF. CDR3 nucleotides: TGCAGTGCTAGAGATTGGGCGGGGGGGCGGTTGGATGAGCAGTTCTTC.